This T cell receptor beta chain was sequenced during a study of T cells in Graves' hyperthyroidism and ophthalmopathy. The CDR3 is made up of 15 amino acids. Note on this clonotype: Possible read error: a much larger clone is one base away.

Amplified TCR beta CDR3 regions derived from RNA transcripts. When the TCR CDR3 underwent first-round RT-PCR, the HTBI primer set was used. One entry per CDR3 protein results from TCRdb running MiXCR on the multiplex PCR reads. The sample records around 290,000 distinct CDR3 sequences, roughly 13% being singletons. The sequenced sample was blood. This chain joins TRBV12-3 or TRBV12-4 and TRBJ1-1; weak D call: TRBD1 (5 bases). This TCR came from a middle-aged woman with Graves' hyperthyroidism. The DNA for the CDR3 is TGTGTCAGTCAAGAGGGGTTTTGGGTGAACACTGAAGCTTTCTTT. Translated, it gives CVSQEGFWVNTEAFF.